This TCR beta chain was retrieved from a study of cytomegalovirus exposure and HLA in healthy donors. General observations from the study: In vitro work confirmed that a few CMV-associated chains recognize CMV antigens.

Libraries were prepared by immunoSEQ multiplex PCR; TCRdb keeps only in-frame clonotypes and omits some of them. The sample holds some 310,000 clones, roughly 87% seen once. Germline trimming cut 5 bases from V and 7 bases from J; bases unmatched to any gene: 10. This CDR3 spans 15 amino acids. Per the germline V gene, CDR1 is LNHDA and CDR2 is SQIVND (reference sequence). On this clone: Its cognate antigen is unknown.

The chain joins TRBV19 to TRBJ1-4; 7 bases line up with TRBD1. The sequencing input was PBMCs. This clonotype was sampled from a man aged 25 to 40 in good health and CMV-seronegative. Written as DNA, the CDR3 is TGTGCCAGTAGTGTCTCGACAGGGCGTGGTGAAAAACTGTTTTTT. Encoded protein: CASSVSTGRGEKLFF.